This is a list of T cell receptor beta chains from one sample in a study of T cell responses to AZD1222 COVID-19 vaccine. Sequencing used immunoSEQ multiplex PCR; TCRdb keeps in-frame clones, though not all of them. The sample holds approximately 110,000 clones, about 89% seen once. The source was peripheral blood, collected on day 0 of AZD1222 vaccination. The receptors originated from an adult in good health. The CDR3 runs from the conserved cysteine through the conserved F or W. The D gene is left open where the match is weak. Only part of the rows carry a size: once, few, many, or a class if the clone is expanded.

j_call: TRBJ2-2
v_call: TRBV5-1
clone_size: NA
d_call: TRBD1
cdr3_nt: TGCGCCAGCAGCGTGGACAGGGCTAACACCGGGGAGCTGTTTTTT
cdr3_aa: CASSVDRANTGELFF

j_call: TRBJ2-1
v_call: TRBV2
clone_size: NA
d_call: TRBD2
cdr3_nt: TGTGCCAGCAGCCGGGGGACTAGCTGGGGCAATGAGCAGTTCTTC
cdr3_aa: CASSRGTSWGNEQFF

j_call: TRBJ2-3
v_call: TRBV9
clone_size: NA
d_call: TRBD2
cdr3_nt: TGTGCCAGCAGCGTTGGGATAGCGGGGGCCACAGATACGCAGTATTTT
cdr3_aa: CASSVGIAGATDTQYF

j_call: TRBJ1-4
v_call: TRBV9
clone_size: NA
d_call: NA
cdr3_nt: TGTGCCAGCAGCGTCGGCAGTCAGGAGATCGGTTATGAAAAACTGTTTTTT
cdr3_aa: CASSVGSQEIGYEKLFF

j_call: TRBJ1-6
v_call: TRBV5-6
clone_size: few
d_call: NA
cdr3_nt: TGTGCCAGCAGCTTGGTTAATTCACCCCTCCACTTT
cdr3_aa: CASSLVNSPLHF

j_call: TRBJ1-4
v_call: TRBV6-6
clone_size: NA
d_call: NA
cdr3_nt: TGTGCCAGCAGAGACAGCTTTAATGAAAAACTGTTTTTT
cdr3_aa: CASRDSFNEKLFF

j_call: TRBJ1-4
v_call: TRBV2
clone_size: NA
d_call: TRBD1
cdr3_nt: TGTGCCAGCAGGTCGACAGGGTTAGATGAAAAACTGTTTTTT
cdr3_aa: CASRSTGLDEKLFF

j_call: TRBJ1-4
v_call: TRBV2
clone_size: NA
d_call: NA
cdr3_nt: TGTGCCAGCAGCAAAAGGGTGGGCCAGGCGGAACTGTTTTTT
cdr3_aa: CASSKRVGQAELFF

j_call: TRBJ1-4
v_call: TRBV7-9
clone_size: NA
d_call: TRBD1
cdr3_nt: TGTGCCAGCAGCATCCAGGGGGCTCGGGAAAAACTGTTTTTT
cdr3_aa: CASSIQGAREKLFF

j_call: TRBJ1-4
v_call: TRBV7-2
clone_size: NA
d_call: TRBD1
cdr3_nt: TGTGCCAGCAGCTCACGACAGGGGAAGGAAAAACTGTTTTTT
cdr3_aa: CASSSRQGKEKLFF

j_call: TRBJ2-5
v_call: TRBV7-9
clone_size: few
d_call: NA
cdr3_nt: TGTGCCAGCAGCAAGGACAACCAAGAGACCCAGTACTTC
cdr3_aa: CASSKDNQETQYF